The next 28 T cell receptor beta chains were all read from a single sample in a study of blood T cell repertoires in COVID-19. The method was immunoSEQ multiplex PCR; TCRdb's version includes in-frame clones alone and lacks a portion of them. The sample holds approximately 35,000 clones, 88% seen once. The specimen was peripheral blood. These receptors were obtained from a man aged 60 to 75 with active COVID-19.

J is TRBJ2-2 and V is TRBV7-9; TRBD1 matches at 12 bases. CDR1 SEHNR and CDR2 FQNEAQ come from the germline V gene (reference sequence). V lost 5 bases, J lost 5 bases, and 6 bases stayed unmatched. The CDR3 runs 16 residues. In nucleotides, the CDR3 is TGTGCCAGCAGCCATTCGGGACAGGGGGCAACCGGGGAGCTGTTTTTT. Its protein product is CASSHSGQGATGELFF.

As for this clone: The sample has other DNA sequences that encode this CDR3 too. The rearrangement joins TRBV5-5 to TRBJ2-2; 14 bases line up with TRBD2. Trimming took 4 bases from V and 3 from J; bases not matched to a gene: 5. This CDR3 has 17 amino acids. The germline CDR1 and CDR2 sequences are SGHKS and YYEKEE (reference sequence). The CDR3 reads CASSPRLAGGYTGELFF. In DNA, the CDR3 is TGTGCCAGCAGCCCGCGACTAGCGGGAGGGTACACCGGGGAGCTGTTTTTT.

The chain joins TRBV13 to TRBJ2-1, with TRBD2 identical over 14 bases. The CDR3 is 17 residues long. Trimming at V came to 5 bases and at J to 8 bases, leaving 11 bases not matched to a gene. Germline V lookup: CDR1 PRHDT, CDR2 FYEKMQ (reference sequence). The CDR3 protein is CASSAYPGLAGEDEQFF. DNA of the CDR3: TGTGCCAGCAGCGCATATCCGGGACTAGCGGGAGAGGATGAGCAGTTCTTC.

The DNA for the CDR3 is TGTGCCAGCAGCTCCGGGACTAGCGGGAGATTTTGGGAGACCCAGTACTTC. Translating it yields CASSSGTSGRFWETQYF. This rearrangement joins TRBV5-4 to TRBJ2-5; 14 positions agree with TRBD2. This CDR3 spans 17 amino acids. V gave up 3 bases and J gave up 5 bases; unmatched junction bases: 9. Per the germline V gene, CDR1 is SGHNT and CDR2 is YYREEE (reference sequence).

The rearrangement links TRBV5-6 to TRBJ2-3, with 11 bases fitting TRBD1. The CDR3 is 15 residues long. V shed 4 bases and J 5 bases; nucleotides not matched to a gene: 6. The germline gives CDR1 SGHDT, CDR2 YYEEEE. CDR3 loop: CASSPDRGQRDTQYF. The CDR3 coding sequence is TGTGCCAGCAGCCCGGACAGGGGGCAAAGAGATACGCAGTATTTT.

The rearrangement joins TRBV6-5 to TRBJ1-3; possible D gene TRBD1, 5 bases. Trimming pared 6 bases from V and 0 bases from J, leaving 9 bases between. Germline V lookup: CDR1 MNHEY, CDR2 SVGAGI. This CDR3 is built from 14 residues. CDR3 loop: CASSAGISGNTIYF. The CDR3 nucleotides are TGTGCCAGCAGCGCAGGGATCTCTGGAAACACCATATATTTT.

The rearrangement links TRBV7-9 to TRBJ1-4; tentative D call: TRBD1 (5 bases). The germline V gene encodes CDR1 SEHNR and CDR2 FQNEAQ (reference sequence). The CDR3 length is 14 residues. Trimming stripped 3 bases from V and 7 bases from J, with 12 bases between. The CDR3 DNA sequence: TGTGCCAGCAGCTTTAAGGGGAGGGGTGAAAAACTGTTTTTT. It is translated as CASSFKGRGEKLFF.

V is TRBV28 and J is TRBJ1-2, with TRBD1 as a possible D gene (5 bases). The V end was cut by 5 bases, the J end by 7 bases, with 14 bases between. Per germline, CDR1 MDHEN and CDR2 SYDVKM. The CDR3 loop spans 13 amino acids. The CDR3 DNA sequence: TGTGCCAGCAGTCTAGACAGTGCCTCTGGCTACACCTTC. Translated: CASSLDSASGYTF.

The chain joins TRBV18 to TRBJ2-3, with unresolved D. With 2 bases removed from V and 4 bases from J, the gap between germline ends came to 10 bases. Germline lookup yields CDR1 KGHSH and CDR2 LQKENI. The CDR3 consists of 14 residues. For the CDR3, the DNA is TGTGCCAGCTCACCATTTGGGCCCCCAGATACGCAGTATTTT. It is translated as CASSPFGPPDTQYF.

The chain joins TRBV6-1 to TRBJ2-7, with TRBD2 matching over 9 bases. From germline, CDR1 is MNHNS and CDR2 SASEGT. This CDR3 has 16 residues. V trimming: 1 base; J trimming: 12 bases; junction bases outside the gene matches: 16. The CDR3 region is CASSEDHSGSLRRPYF. The CDR3 coding sequence is TGTGCCAGCAGTGAAGACCATAGCGGGAGCCTTAGACGACCGTACTTC.

The chain carries TRBV5-1 and TRBJ2-2; weak D call: TRBD1 (5 bases). The CDR3 spans 14 residues. CDR1 and CDR2 from the germline V gene are SGHRS and YFSETQ. V was shortened by 4 bases and J by 5 bases, with 12 bases between the two germline ends. The CDR3 bases are TGCGCCAGCAGCCCCCTCGACAGAACCGGGGAGCTGTTTTTT. Protein product: CASSPLDRTGELFF.

The chain combines TRBV5-4 with TRBJ2-3; 9 nucleotides match TRBD1. This CDR3 comprises 17 residues. V lost 1 base and J lost 4; bases outside the gene matches: 10. Germline V gene sequence: CDR1 SGHNT, CDR2 YYREEE (reference sequence). CDR3 sequence reads: CASSLFRATGGSDTQYF. Here the CDR3 DNA reads TGTGCCAGCAGCTTGTTCCGGGCGACAGGGGGTTCAGATACGCAGTATTTT.

The V call is TRBV11-2, the J call TRBJ2-1; D might be TRBD2 (5 bases). Trimming took 5 bases from V and 6 from J, leaving 14 bases between them. The CDR3 consists of 14 residues. Germline V gene lookup returns CDR1 SGHAT and CDR2 FQNNGV. This CDR3 is CASSALLVFNEQFF. DNA for the CDR3: TGTGCCAGCAGCGCGCTACTAGTTTTCAATGAGCAGTTCTTC. The full variable domain, rest sourced from reference TRBV11-2 and TRBJ2-1, is EAGVAQSPRYKIIEKRQSVAFWCNPISGHATLYWYQQILGQGPKLLIQFQNNGVVDDSQLPKDRFSAERLKGVDSTLKIQPAKLEDSAVYLCASSALLVFNEQFFGPGTRLTVL.

A few counts support this clone. The rearrangement links TRBV18 to TRBJ1-5; D is possibly TRBD1 (6 bases). Per germline, CDR1 KGHSH and CDR2 LQKENI. The V end lost 3 bases, the J end lost 0 bases, and 9 bases lay between the germline ends. This CDR3 region has 15 residues. The CDR3 nucleotides read TGTGCCAGCTCACCCGACAGGTATAGCAATCAGCCCCAGCATTTT. Amino acid sequence: CASSPDRYSNQPQHF.

This clone has just one count. The gene calls are TRBV13 and TRBJ2-3; D is undetermined. The CDR3 contains 15 residues. Germline lookup yields CDR1 PRHDT and CDR2 FYEKMQ (reference sequence). The V end was cut by 0 bases, the J end by 2 bases, with 9 bases between. Here the CDR3 reads CASSLGGGFTDTQYF. The CDR3 DNA sequence: TGTGCCAGCAGCTTAGGCGGTGGTTTCACAGATACGCAGTATTTT.

The V call is TRBV19, the J call TRBJ2-3; D may be TRBD1 (6 bases). The CDR3 covers 14 residues. Germline CDR1 and CDR2: LNHDA and SQIVND (reference sequence). Trimming took 6 bases from V and 2 from J, leaving 12 bases between them. The CDR3 loop reads CASRQAGDTDTQYF. In DNA form, the CDR3 reads TGTGCCAGTAGGCAAGCAGGGGACACAGATACGCAGTATTTT.

The chain is built from TRBV2 and TRBJ2-7; 10 bases match TRBD2. CDR3 length: 15 amino acids. With 2 bases clipped from V and 7 bases from J, the junction kept 8 bases outside the gene matches. From germline, CDR1 is SNHLY and CDR2 FYNNEI. The CDR3 nucleotides are TGTGCCAGCAGTGAACTAGCGGGAGCGGTAGATGAGCAGTACTTC. It encodes CASSELAGAVDEQYF.

V gene TRBV19 combines with J gene TRBJ2-3, with TRBD1 identical over 9 bases. The CDR3 contains 15 residues. Germline loops: CDR1 LNHDA, CDR2 SQIVND (reference sequence). The trim removed 8 bases at V and 1 base at J, leaving 7 bases unmatched. The CDR3 DNA is TGTGCCAGTGGGGGCTGGACAGGGGGCACAGATACGCAGTATTTT. Residues: CASGGWTGGTDTQYF.

The chain is built from TRBV11-2 and TRBJ2-2; the D gene is possibly TRBD2 (5 bases). CDR1 and CDR2 from the germline V gene are SGHAT and FQNNGV. V dropped 8 bases and J dropped 6 bases, with 22 bases sitting between them. The CDR3 contains 16 residues. CDR3 in amino acids: CASARRPPPNAGELFF. Written as DNA, the CDR3 is TGTGCCAGCGCCAGGAGGCCCCCGCCAAACGCCGGGGAGCTGTTTTTT.

The CDR3 reads CASTRSAGNTEAFF. The CDR3 DNA follows: TGTGCCAGCACCCGATCGGCAGGGAACACTGAAGCTTTCTTT. The gene calls are TRBV11-2 and TRBJ1-1, with D unresolved. The CDR3 runs 14 residues. Germline loops: CDR1 SGHAT, CDR2 FQNNGV. Trimming took 7 bases from V and 1 from J, leaving 13 bases between them.

This chain links TRBV7-3 with TRBJ1-6; the match to TRBD1 covers 7 bases. The CDR3 runs to 15 residues. J lost 7 bases, V lost 0 bases, and 3 bases had no gene match. Germline V gene data show CDR1 as SGHTA and CDR2 as FQGTGA. In DNA form, the CDR3 reads TGTGCCAGCAGCTTAACCGGGACAGTAAATTCACCCCTCCACTTT. Residues: CASSLTGTVNSPLHF.

The count of this clone is one. This rearrangement joins TRBV27 to TRBJ1-1; tentatively, D is TRBD1 (6 bases). Germline V gene sequence: CDR1 MNHEY, CDR2 SMNVEV (reference sequence). Trimming left V 7 bases short and J 5 bases short, with 17 bases between. The CDR3 spans 14 residues. Written as DNA, the CDR3 is TGTGCCAGCAACAAAGGGGGGGCGAGGACTGAAGCTTTCTTT. Translating gives CASNKGGARTEAFF.

The count of this clone is one. The chain has TRBV12-3 or TRBV12-4 and TRBJ1-1, with a tentative D call TRBD1 (6 bases). CDR3 length: 12 residues. Trimming took off 6 bases at V and 6 bases at J, with 11 bases between the two ends. This CDR3 is CASSTGISEAFF. CDR3 DNA: TGTGCCAGCAGCACAGGGATATCTGAAGCTTTCTTT.

The rearrangement uses TRBV11-3 and TRBJ2-5; 8 bases are a match to TRBD2. The length of the CDR3 is 11 residues. Germline lookup yields CDR1 SGHNT and CDR2 YENEEA. V was pared by 5 bases and J by 9 bases, with 2 bases of the junction left unmatched. The CDR3 nucleotides read TGTGCCAGCAGCGCCGGGGGGGCCCAGTACTTC. It codes for CASSAGGAQYF.

The chain joins TRBV11-3 to TRBJ2-7; TRBD1 aligns across 7 bases. The length of the CDR3 is 15 residues. The germline V gene has CDR1 SGHNT and CDR2 YENEEA. The V and J ends lost 4 bases and 2 bases, in that order; junction bases with no gene match: 8. CDR3 DNA sequence: TGTGCCAGCAGCTCCGATACCGGGACAGCCTACGAGCAGTACTTC. Translated: CASSSDTGTAYEQYF.

The rearrangement joins TRBV6-4 to TRBJ2-1, with 9 bases matching TRBD1. CDR3 length equals 18 residues. Germline V lookup: CDR1 MRHNA, CDR2 SNTAGT. J lost 3 bases, V lost 4 bases, and 13 bases had no gene match. The chain's CDR3 is CASSVGFPGQGGYNEQFF. The CDR3 DNA sequence: TGTGCCAGCAGTGTAGGTTTCCCGGGACAGGGCGGCTACAATGAGCAGTTCTTC.

J is TRBJ1-3 and V is TRBV15; 8 bases match TRBD1. With 2 bases clipped from V and 2 bases from J, the junction kept 2 bases outside the gene matches. Germline CDR1 and CDR2: LNHNV and YYDKDF (reference sequence). This CDR3 has 15 residues. The CDR3 DNA reads as TGTGCCACCAGCAGAACAGGGGGGCCTGGAAACACCATATATTTT. It codes for CATSRTGGPGNTIYF. The whole variable domain, filled in from reference TRBV15 and TRBJ1-3, reads DAMVIQNPRYQVTQFGKPVTLSCSQTLNHNVMYWYQQKSSQAPKLLFHYYDKDFNNEADTPDNFQSRRPNTSFCFLDIRSPGLGDTAMYLCATSRTGGPGNTIYFGEGSWLTVV.

The rearrangement joins TRBV9 to TRBJ1-1, with D possibly matching TRBD1 (6 bases). Germline V CDR1 and CDR2: SGDLS, YYNGEE. The CDR3 is 14 residues long. Trimming cost V 3 bases and J 6 bases, with 15 bases left between them. CDR3 amino acids: CASSDTGLVSEAFF. The CDR3 DNA is TGTGCCAGCAGCGATACAGGGTTGGTCTCTGAAGCTTTCTTT.